This is a list of T cell receptor beta chains from one sample in a study of T cells in Graves' hyperthyroidism and ophthalmopathy. MiXCR was run by TCRdb on the multiplex PCR reads, yielding one entry per CDR3 protein. The sample includes more than 550,000 distinct CDR3 sequences, under 20% of them seen just once. The material sequenced was blood. The receptors shown here come from a woman aged 45 to 65 with Graves' hyperthyroidism that later progressed to Graves' ophthalmopathy. CDR3s include the opening cysteine and the closing phenylalanine or tryptophan. The D gene is left open where the match is weak. Clone size is not always given. Where it is, it says once, few, many or a class for expanded clones.

size | J | V | D | length | CDR3 | DNA
NA | TRBJ2-5 | TRBV9 | NA | 13 | CASSVGLGETQYF | TGTGCCAGCAGCGTGGGTCTAGGGGAGACCCAGTACTTC
few | TRBJ1-2 | TRBV7-8 | NA | 18 | CASSHGAGSGFGAYGYTF | TGTGCCAGCAGCCATGGGGCAGGGTCGGGCTTCGGGGCATATGGCTACACCTTC
many | TRBJ1-1 | TRBV7-9 | NA | 16 | CASSGQADGPNTEAFF | TGTGCCAGCAGCGGACAAGCTGACGGACCGAACACTGAAGCTTTCTTT
many | TRBJ1-2 | TRBV30 | NA | 16 | CAWSAHGQHLYYGYTF | TGTGCCTGGAGCGCCCACGGACAGCACCTTTACTATGGCTACACCTTC
NA | TRBJ2-1 | TRBV6-2/TRBV6-3 | NA | 14 | CASRARRPLPEQFF | TGTGCCAGCAGAGCGAGAAGACCGCTACCCGAGCAGTTCTTC
NA | TRBJ1-5 | TRBV27 | NA | 15 | CASSRGRGSNQPQHF | TGTGCCAGCAGTCGCGGACGGGGTAGCAATCAGCCCCAGCATTTT
many | TRBJ1-5 | TRBV18 | TRBD1 | 15 | CASSPTGGDNQPQHF | TGTGCCAGCTCACCGACAGGGGGCGACAATCAGCCCCAGCATTTT
many | TRBJ2-7 | TRBV29-1 | TRBD1 | 14 | CSVEDEGQTYEQYF | TGCAGCGTTGAAGACGAGGGACAGACCTACGAGCAGTACTTC
NA | TRBJ2-1 | TRBV6-1 | TRBD1 | 15 | CASRDGTALYNEQFF | TGTGCCAGCAGGGACGGGACAGCGCTATACAATGAGCAGTTCTTC
few | TRBJ2-3 | TRBV27 | NA | 14 | CASSKGLGADTQYF | TGTGCCAGCAGTAAAGGGCTAGGGGCAGATACGCAGTATTTT
few | TRBJ1-5 | TRBV6-1 | NA | 15 | CASSPGTGDNQPQHF | TGTGCCAGCAGTCCCGGGACGGGGGACAATCAGCCCCAGCATTTT
many | TRBJ2-3 | TRBV7-9 | NA | 16 | CASSLVQSTRTDTQYF | TGTGCCAGCAGCTTAGTACAGTCCACCCGCACAGATACGCAGTATTTT
many | TRBJ1-2 | TRBV6-1 | NA | 15 | CASRRDTLVDYGYTF | TGTGCCAGCAGACGAGACACACTGGTGGACTATGGCTACACCTTC
NA | TRBJ2-3 | TRBV5-1 | NA | 15 | CASSFEGGVSDTQYF | TGCGCCAGCAGCTTTGAGGGGGGGGTCTCAGATACGCAGTATTTT
NA | TRBJ1-5 | TRBV4-1 | NA | 16 | CASSQNPDRSNQPQHF | TGCGCCAGCAGCCAAAATCCCGACAGGAGCAATCAGCCCCAGCATTTT
many | TRBJ2-3 | TRBV20-1 | TRBD2 | 12 | CSAKRGPDTQYF | TGCAGTGCGAAGCGGGGCCCGGATACGCAGTATTTT
NA | TRBJ2-7 | TRBV27 | NA | 16 | CASSLKSPDYSYEQYF | TGTGCCAGCAGTTTAAAGAGCCCAGACTACTCCTACGAGCAGTACTTC
many | TRBJ1-1 | TRBV6-1 | NA | 14 | CASSEGLVNTEAFF | TGTGCCAGCAGTGAAGGTTTGGTGAACACTGAAGCTTTCTTT
few | TRBJ2-5 | TRBV4-2 | NA | 15 | CASSQDPGAVETQYF | TGTGCCAGCAGCCAAGATCCGGGGGCGGTAGAGACCCAGTACTTC
few | TRBJ1-1 | TRBV6-6 | NA | 14 | CASSYSLSITEAFF | TGTGCCAGCAGTTACTCGCTGAGTATCACTGAAGCTTTCTTT
few | TRBJ1-2 | TRBV18 | NA | 15 | CASSPLRGDNYGYTF | TGTGCCAGCTCACCACTTCGAGGTGATAACTATGGCTACACCTTC
NA | TRBJ2-7 | TRBV12-3/TRBV12-4 | TRBD2 | 17 | CASRGGGGGGGRYEQYF | TGTGCCAGCAGGGGGGGGGGGGGGGGGGGGGGAAGATACGAGCAGTACTTC
NA | TRBJ1-4 | TRBV7-9 | TRBD1 | 15 | CASSSFGQGDEKLFF | TGTGCCAGCAGCTCCTTTGGACAGGGAGACGAAAAACTGTTTTTT
many | TRBJ2-1 | TRBV3-1 | NA | 14 | CASGVGSSYNEQFF | TGTGCCAGCGGGGTGGGTAGCTCCTACAATGAGCAGTTCTTC
NA | TRBJ1-5 | TRBV12-3/TRBV12-4 | NA | 17 | CASSFSYGTNINQPQHF | TGTGCCAGCAGTTTCAGTTATGGTACGAACATTAATCAGCCCCAGCATTTT
NA | TRBJ2-5 | TRBV7-3 | NA | 14 | CASSPGGLQETQYF | TGTGCCAGCAGCCCTGGGGGGCTCCAAGAGACCCAGTACTTC
NA | TRBJ1-5 | TRBV10-2 | NA | 16 | CASSRVALDSNQPQHF | TGCGCCAGCAGTCGCGTGGCCTTGGATAGCAATCAGCCCCAGCATTTT
few | TRBJ1-6 | TRBV2 | NA | 15 | CASSDRTTYNSPLHF | TGTGCCAGCAGCGATCGGACAACCTATAATTCACCCCTCCACTTT
many | TRBJ1-1 | TRBV5-1 | NA | 14 | CASSLDQGPAEAFF | TGCGCCAGCAGCTTGGATCAGGGCCCCGCTGAAGCTTTCTTT
many | TRBJ2-1 | TRBV20-1 | TRBD1 | 14 | CSARDRVFANEQFF | TGCAGTGCAAGGGACAGGGTGTTTGCCAATGAGCAGTTCTTC
few | TRBJ2-2 | TRBV4-1 | TRBD2 | 18 | CASSQGPSGGAGTGELFF | TGCGCCAGCAGCCAAGGTCCTAGCGGGGGTGCCGGCACCGGGGAGCTGTTTTTT
NA | TRBJ2-1 | TRBV11-3 | TRBD2 | 16 | CASSLMSGEPYNEQFF | TGTGCCAGCAGCTTGATGAGCGGGGAGCCCTACAATGAGCAGTTCTTC
many | TRBJ2-1 | TRBV11-2 | NA | 16 | CASSRGGASSYNEQFF | TGTGCCAGCAGTCGAGGGGGGGCCTCGTCCTACAATGAGCAGTTCTTC
many | TRBJ1-1 | TRBV5-4 | NA | 15 | CASSADIGGVTEAFF | TGTGCCAGCAGCGCCGACATCGGCGGAGTCACTGAAGCTTTCTTT
few | TRBJ1-1 | TRBV6-5 | NA | 16 | CASSYGSGALNTEAFF | TGTGCCAGCAGTTATGGATCAGGGGCCCTGAACACTGAAGCTTTCTTT
NA | TRBJ1-2 | TRBV20-1 | TRBD1 | 16 | CSAEEIGQGRVYGYTF | TGCAGTGCGGAGGAAATTGGACAGGGGAGGGTTTATGGCTACACCTTC
many | TRBJ2-5 | TRBV7-8 | NA | 14 | CASSLTGGEETQYF | TGTGCCAGCAGCTTAACTGGCGGTGAGGAGACCCAGTACTTC
NA | TRBJ1-2 | TRBV6-5 | NA | 11 | CASSYASGYTF | TGTGCCAGCAGTTACGCCTCTGGCTACACCTTC
few | TRBJ1-4 | TRBV11-2 | TRBD1 | 15 | CASSLDPGGNEKLFF | TGTGCCAGCAGCTTAGATCCAGGGGGGAATGAAAAACTGTTTTTT
NA | TRBJ2-7 | TRBV7-3 | NA | 14 | CASSTRDITYEQYF | TGTGCCAGCAGCACCCGGGACATCACCTACGAGCAGTACTTC